These 26 T cell receptor beta chains were sequenced from one sample in a study of cytomegalovirus exposure and HLA in healthy donors (dated by TCRdb to about 2017). The library was prepared using the immunoSEQ multiplex PCR assay. The multiplex PCR relied on a mix of 60 forward primers for TCR Vbeta segments and 13 reverse primers for TCR Jbeta segments. The clones in this table, taken by TCRdb from immuneACCESS, are in-frame only. Not every clone is retained; where verified, under half of the shortfall comes from an unresolved V gene, and the cause of the rest is unknown. This sample is represented by just over 150,000 clones; 82% of them were singletons. The top ten clonotypes cover 5% to 7.5% of the sample. Source material: PBMCs. These receptors all come from a woman aged 45-65 years in good health and CMV-seropositive.

This chain links TRBV4-1 with TRBJ1-1, with a possible D match to TRBD1 (5 bases). Trimming removed 0 bases at V and 2 bases at J, with 10 bases between. This CDR3 has 15 amino acids. Germline loops: CDR1 MGHRA, CDR2 YSYEKL. CDR3 residues: CASSQEPGLNTEAFF. The CDR3 DNA reads TGCGCCAGCAGCCAAGAACCAGGGTTAAACACTGAAGCTTTCTTT.

The chain links TRBV7-2 to TRBJ1-4; TRBD1 aligns across 7 bases. V lost 4 bases to trimming and J lost 7 bases; unmatched junction nucleotides: 15. The CDR3 extends over 17 amino acids. The germline V gene encodes CDR1 SGHTA and CDR2 FQGNSA. In nucleotides, the CDR3 is TGTGCCAGCAGCTCACGCGGACAGGCCCTATCCGGTGAAAAACTGTTTTTT. Translation gives CASSSRGQALSGEKLFF.

The chain uses TRBV7-5 and TRBJ1-6. TRBV7-5 has pseudogene status. The length of the CDR3 is 14 residues. The CDR3 loop is CARSWGREDSPLHF. Written as DNA, the CDR3 is TGTGCCAGAAGCTGGGGCAGGGAGGATTCACCCCTCCACTTT.

The chain is built from TRBV18 and TRBJ1-1; D is unclear. The V end was cut by 3 bases, the J end by 0 bases, with 8 bases between. This CDR3 spans 14 amino acids. Germline V lookup: CDR1 KGHSH, CDR2 LQKENI. The CDR3 nucleotides read TGTGCCAGCTCACCTAGCTTTATGAACACTGAAGCTTTCTTT. As protein: CASSPSFMNTEAFF.

The count of this clone is one. Other nucleotide sequences from this sample produce the same CDR3. This sequence joins TRBV5-1 and TRBJ2-7; a possible D gene is TRBD2 (5 bases). Trimming took 0 bases from V and 5 from J, leaving 6 bases between them. The CDR3 is 12 amino acids. From germline, CDR1 is SGHRS and CDR2 YFSETQ. The CDR3 is CASSLAGDEQYF. CDR3 DNA sequence: TGCGCCAGCAGCTTGGCCGGGGACGAGCAGTACTTC.

The V call is TRBV7-2, the J call TRBJ1-5; TRBD1 matches at 7 bases. The V gene's germline CDR1 is SGHTA and CDR2 FQGNSA. Trimming removed 4 bases from V and 5 bases from J; junction bases left unmatched: 8. The CDR3 has 15 residues. CDR3 nucleotides: TGTGCCAGCAGCTCGACAGGGAGATTGGATCAGCCCCAGCATTTT. Translating gives CASSSTGRLDQPQHF.

The gene calls are TRBV29-1 and TRBJ2-4; TRBD1 is a possible D gene (6 bases). CDR3 length: 14 amino acids. Per the germline V gene, CDR1 is SQVTM and CDR2 is ANQGSEA. Between the trimmed V and J ends, which lost 5 bases and 6 bases, there was a span of 17 bases. This CDR3 is CSVLLQGVGNIQYF. DNA of the CDR3: TGCAGCGTTTTACTACAGGGAGTCGGAAACATTCAGTACTTC.

In its sample, this clone was seen once. V usage is TRBV30 and J usage is TRBJ2-7; TRBD1 agrees at 7 bases. V was clipped by 0 bases and J by 6 bases; unmatched bases: 5. CDR1 is GTSNPN, CDR2 SVGIG, per germline (reference sequence). This CDR3 has 13 amino acids. CDR3 DNA sequence: TGTGCCTGGAGTGTAACCGCAGGGGGCGAGCAGTACTTC. Protein: CAWSVTAGGEQYF.

The rearrangement uses TRBV7-6 and TRBJ2-3; TRBD2 matches 9 bases. Germline CDR1 is SGHVS and CDR2 is FNYEAQ. The length of the CDR3 is 15 residues. J was trimmed by 4 bases and V by 5 bases; bases with no gene match: 7. The CDR3 bases are TGTGCCAGCAGCGGCGGGACTAGCTCTGCAGATACGCAGTATTTT. It specifies CASSGGTSSADTQYF.

The rearrangement uses TRBV6-1 and TRBJ1-2, with D perhaps matching TRBD1 (6 bases). The CDR3 is made up of 15 amino acids. The germline gives CDR1 MNHNS, CDR2 SASEGT. Between the trimmed V and J ends, which lost 7 bases and 4 bases, there was a span of 19 bases. The DNA of the CDR3 is TGTGCCAGCAAGACACAGGGCAACAACCCCTATGGCTACACCTTC. Translating it yields CASKTQGNNPYGYTF.

The V and J genes are TRBV6-5 and TRBJ1-1; D not resolved. The V end lost 5 bases, the J end lost 4 bases, and 17 bases lay between the germline ends. Per the germline V gene, CDR1 is MNHEY and CDR2 is SVGAGI. The CDR3 consists of 15 residues. The CDR3 DNA reads TGTGCCAGCAGTCCCTTGTTATCGGGGAGCACTGAAGCTTTCTTT. It yields the protein CASSPLLSGSTEAFF.

This chain connects TRBV7-9 to TRBJ2-1, with 7 bases matching TRBD1. The V gene's germline CDR1 is SEHNR and CDR2 FQNEAQ (reference sequence). The CDR3 is 14 amino acids. V shed 1 base, J shed 5 bases, and the junction held 2 bases outside the gene matches. The CDR3, as DNA: TGTGCCAGCAGCTTAGGACAGGGCAACAATGAGCAGTTCTTC. Translation gives CASSLGQGNNEQFF.

The V call is TRBV14, the J call TRBJ2-7; D not certain. This CDR3 is built from 13 residues. Deletions cut 3 bases from V and 3 bases from J, with 9 bases between. Germline-derived CDR1 and CDR2 are SGHDN and FVKESK. The CDR3 here is CASSQGALYEQYF. The CDR3 DNA is TGTGCCAGCAGCCAGGGCGCCCTCTACGAGCAGTACTTC.

V usage is TRBV7-2 and J usage is TRBJ2-1, with 8 nucleotides matching TRBD2. Trimming took 8 bases from V and 16 from J; bases not matched to a gene: 13. The germline V gene encodes CDR1 SGHTA and CDR2 FQGNSA. This CDR3 comprises 12 residues. In DNA, the CDR3 is TGTGCCAGCTCTTACCCGGGACTAGAGGTCTTCTTC. This encodes CASSYPGLEVFF. The full variable domain, completed using reference TRBV7-2 and TRBJ2-1, is GAGVSQSPSNKVTEKGKDVELRCDPISGHTALYWYRQSLGQGLEFLIYFQGNSAPDKSGLPSDRFSAERTGGSVSTLTIQRTQQEDSAVYLCASSYPGLEVFFGPGTRLTVL.

V gene TRBV4-3 combines with J gene TRBJ1-5; no clear D gene. This CDR3 has 14 amino acids. CDR1 is LGHNA and CDR2 is YSLEER in the germline V gene. V lost 0 bases to trimming and J lost 5 bases, with 8 bases between them. The CDR3 sequence is CASSQDLVDQPQHF. In nucleotides, the CDR3 is TGCGCCAGCAGCCAAGATCTAGTGGATCAGCCCCAGCATTTT.

The J gene is TRBJ2-7, the V gene TRBV4-1; 9 bases agree with TRBD2. The V and J ends lost 3 bases and 4 bases, in that order; junction bases with no gene match: 10. The germline V gene has CDR1 MGHRA and CDR2 YSYEKL. The CDR3 is 16 residues long. CDR3 nucleotides: TGCGCCAGCAGCCACCCGATTAGGAGCGGGGGGTACGAGCAGTACTTC. Translated, it gives CASSHPIRSGGYEQYF.

The rearrangement joins TRBV9 to TRBJ2-3, with D tentatively TRBD2 (6 bases). CDR1 is SGDLS, CDR2 YYNGEE, per germline. The CDR3 loop spans 17 amino acids. Trimming took off 3 bases at V and 8 bases at J, with 25 bases between the two ends. The CDR3 DNA sequence: TGTGCCAGCAGCGCCCCCAATGGTGATCGCTCCGGGGGTACGCAGTATTTT. Its translation: CASSAPNGDRSGGTQYF.

The chain uses TRBV7-9 and TRBJ1-2, with D maybe TRBD1 (5 bases). Germline CDR1 SEHNR, CDR2 FQNEAQ (reference sequence). The CDR3 contains 14 residues. V gave up 1 base and J gave up 8 bases, with 14 bases separating them. CDR3 in amino acids: CASSLEVAAGGYTF. CDR3 in DNA: TGTGCCAGCAGCTTAGAAGTGGCGGCAGGGGGCTACACCTTC.

This sequence joins TRBV18 and TRBJ2-3; the match to TRBD2 covers 15 bases. The V segment lost 9 bases and the J segment 2 bases; nucleotides outside the gene matches: 12. The CDR3 length is 18 residues. Germline lookup yields CDR1 KGHSH and CDR2 LQKENI. CDR3 loop: CARSGTSGGPGYTDTQYF. The CDR3 DNA follows: TGTGCCAGGTCCGGGACTAGCGGGGGGCCGGGGTACACAGATACGCAGTATTTT.

CDR3 bases: TGCAGCGTCCGGACAGGGGTTGGTACGCAGTATTTT. It yields the protein CSVRTGVGTQYF. The rearrangement uses TRBV29-1 and TRBJ2-3; 9 bases line up with TRBD1. CDR3 length: 12 residues. CDR1 is SQVTM, CDR2 ANQGSEA, per germline. V lost 6 bases and J lost 8; bases outside the gene matches: 6.

This chain links TRBV10-1 with TRBJ2-1; the match to TRBD2 covers 9 bases. This CDR3 region has 16 residues. V was clipped by 0 bases and J by 12 bases; unmatched bases: 12. Germline-derived CDR1 and CDR2 are WNHNN and SYGVQD (reference sequence). The DNA for the CDR3 is TGCGCCAGCAGTGAGTCGAATAGTCTAGCGGGATCGGGGCAGTTCTTC. Translated: CASSESNSLAGSGQFF.

The genes are TRBV6-6 and TRBJ2-1; TRBD2 matches 12 bases. The CDR3 is 16 residues long. V dropped 5 bases and J dropped 3; count of bases not matched to a gene: 5. CDR1 is MNHNY, CDR2 SVGAGI, per germline (reference sequence). This chain's CDR3 is CASSLQTSGGYNEQFF. The CDR3 DNA is TGTGCCAGCAGTCTACAGACTAGCGGGGGCTACAATGAGCAGTTCTTC.

V and J are TRBV2 and TRBJ2-7, with a possible D match to TRBD2 (5 bases). The germline V and J ends were trimmed by 5 bases and 5 bases, with 22 bases remaining between them. This CDR3 has 16 residues. Germline CDR1 is SNHLY and CDR2 is FYNNEI. In DNA, the CDR3 is TGTGCCAGCAGTAGAGAGAACCGAGGGCTTTACAACGAGCAGTACTTC. Translated, it gives CASSRENRGLYNEQYF. The full variable domain, rest sourced from reference TRBV2 and TRBJ2-7, is EPEVTQTPSHQVTQMGQEVILRCVPISNHLYFYWYRQILGQKVEFLVSFYNNEISEKSEIFDDQFSVERPDGSNFTLKIRSTKLEDSAMYFCASSRENRGLYNEQYFGPGTRLTVT.

The V and J genes are TRBV29-1 and TRBJ1-2; 7 bases are shared with TRBD1. This CDR3 has 15 residues. With V trimmed by 6 bases and J by 3 bases, 13 bases remained unmatched. In germline, CDR1 is SQVTM, CDR2 ANQGSEA. This CDR3 reads CSVTGTASNDYGYTF. CDR3 coding DNA: TGCAGCGTGACCGGGACAGCCTCGAACGACTATGGCTACACCTTC.

This clone was seen a single time. The chain couples TRBV7-2 to TRBJ2-7; a weak D match, TRBD1 (6 bases). This CDR3 has 14 residues. Germline V gene lookup returns CDR1 SGHTA and CDR2 FQGNSA. Trimming took off 5 bases at V and 6 bases at J, with 17 bases between the two ends. CDR3 coding DNA: TGTGCCAGCAGCCCGAGGCAGGGGCCATCCGAGCAGTACTTC. Translated, it gives CASSPRQGPSEQYF.

The rearrangement joins TRBV6-6 to TRBJ1-1; tentatively, D is TRBD1 (5 bases). This CDR3 is built from 14 residues. Trimming left V 6 bases short and J 4 bases short, with 15 bases between. Germline V gene data show CDR1 as MNHNY and CDR2 as SVGAGI (reference sequence). Written as DNA, the CDR3 is TGTGCCAGCAGGGGGCCGGGAGAGGGCACTGAAGCTTTCTTT. Translated, it gives CASRGPGEGTEAFF.